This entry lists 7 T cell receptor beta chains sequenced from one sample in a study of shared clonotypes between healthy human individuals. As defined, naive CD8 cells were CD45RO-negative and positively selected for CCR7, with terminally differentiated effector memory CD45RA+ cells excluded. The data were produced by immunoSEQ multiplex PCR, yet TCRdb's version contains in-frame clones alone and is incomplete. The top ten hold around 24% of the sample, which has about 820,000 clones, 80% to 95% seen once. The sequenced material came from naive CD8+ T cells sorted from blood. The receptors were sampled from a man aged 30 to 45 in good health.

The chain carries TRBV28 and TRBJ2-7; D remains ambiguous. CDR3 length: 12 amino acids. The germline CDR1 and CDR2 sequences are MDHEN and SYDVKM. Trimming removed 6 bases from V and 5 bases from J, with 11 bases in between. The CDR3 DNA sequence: TGTGCCAGCAGCGGCCTTGTCAACGAGCAGTACTTC. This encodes CASSGLVNEQYF.

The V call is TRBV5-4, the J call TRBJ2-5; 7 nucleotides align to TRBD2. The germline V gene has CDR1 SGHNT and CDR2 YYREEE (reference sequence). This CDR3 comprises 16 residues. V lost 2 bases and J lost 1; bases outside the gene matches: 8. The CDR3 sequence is CASSFRGSFLQETQYF. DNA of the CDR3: TGTGCCAGCAGCTTCCGCGGGAGTTTCCTCCAAGAGACCCAGTACTTC.

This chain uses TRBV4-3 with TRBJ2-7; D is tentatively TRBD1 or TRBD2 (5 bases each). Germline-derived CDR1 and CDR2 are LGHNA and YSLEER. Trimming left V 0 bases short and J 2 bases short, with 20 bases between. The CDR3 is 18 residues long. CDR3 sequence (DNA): TGCGCCAGCAGCCAAGATGTTACCGGGACGGCCCCTCCCTACGAGCAGTACTTC. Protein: CASSQDVTGTAPPYEQYF.

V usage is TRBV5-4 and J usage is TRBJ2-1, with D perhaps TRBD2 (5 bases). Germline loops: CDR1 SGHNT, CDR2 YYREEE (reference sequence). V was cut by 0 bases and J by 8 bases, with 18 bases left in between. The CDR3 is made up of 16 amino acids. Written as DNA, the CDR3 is TGTGCCAGCAGCTTGGGGGCCCTAGCCGCCCGGGATGAGCAGTTCTTC. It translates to CASSLGALAARDEQFF.

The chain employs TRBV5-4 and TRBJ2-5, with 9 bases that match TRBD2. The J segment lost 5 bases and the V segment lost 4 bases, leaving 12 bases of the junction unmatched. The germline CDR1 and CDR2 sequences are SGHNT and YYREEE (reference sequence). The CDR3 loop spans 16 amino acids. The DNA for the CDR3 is TGTGCCAGCAGCCTCTTAGTAGCGGGAGTGATGGAGACCCAGTACTTC. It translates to CASSLLVAGVMETQYF.

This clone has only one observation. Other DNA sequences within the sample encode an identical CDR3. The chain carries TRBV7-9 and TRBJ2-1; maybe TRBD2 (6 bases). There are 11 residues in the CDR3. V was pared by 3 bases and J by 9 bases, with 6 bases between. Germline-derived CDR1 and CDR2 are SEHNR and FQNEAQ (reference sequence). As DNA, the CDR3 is TGTGCCAGCAGCTTGGGGGGTGAGCAGTTCTTC. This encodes CASSLGGEQFF. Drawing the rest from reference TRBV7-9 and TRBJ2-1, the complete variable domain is DTGVSQNPRHKITKRGQNVTFRCDPISEHNRLYWYRQTLGQGPEFLTYFQNEAQLEKSRLLSDRFSAERPKGSFSTLEIQRTEQGDSAMYLCASSLGGEQFFGPGTRLTVL.

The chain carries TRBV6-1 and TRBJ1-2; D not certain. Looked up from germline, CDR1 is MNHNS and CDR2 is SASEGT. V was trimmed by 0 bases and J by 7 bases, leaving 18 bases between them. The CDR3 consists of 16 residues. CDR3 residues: CASSEAYRAESSGYTF. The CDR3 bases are TGTGCCAGCAGTGAAGCGTACCGTGCGGAATCGTCTGGCTACACCTTC.